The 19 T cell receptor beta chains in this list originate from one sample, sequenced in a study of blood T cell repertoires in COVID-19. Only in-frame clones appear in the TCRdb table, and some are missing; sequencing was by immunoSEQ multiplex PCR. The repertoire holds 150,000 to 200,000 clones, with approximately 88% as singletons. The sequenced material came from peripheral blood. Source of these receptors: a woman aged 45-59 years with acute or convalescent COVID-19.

CDR3 amino acids: CASSSRTSGSADTQYF. The CDR3 region has the DNA TGTGCCAGCAGCTCGAGGACTAGCGGGAGTGCAGATACGCAGTATTTT. This sequence joins TRBV7-8 and TRBJ2-3, with TRBD2 matching 13 bases. J gave up 4 bases and V 4 bases, and 5 bases lay outside the gene matches. In germline, CDR1 is SGHVS, CDR2 FQNEAQ. The CDR3 is 16 residues long.

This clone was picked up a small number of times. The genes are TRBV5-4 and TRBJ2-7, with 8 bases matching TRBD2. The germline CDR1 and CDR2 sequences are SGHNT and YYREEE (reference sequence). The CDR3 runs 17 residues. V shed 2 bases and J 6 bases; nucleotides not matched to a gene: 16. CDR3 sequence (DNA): TGTGCCAGCAGCTTTCCCCCGGGCCGGGGGGGGATTGCCGAGCAGTACTTC. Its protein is CASSFPPGRGGIAEQYF. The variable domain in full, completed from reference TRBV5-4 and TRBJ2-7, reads ETGVTQSPTHLIKTRGQQVTLRCSSQSGHNTVSWYQQALGQGPQFIFQYYREEENGRGNFPPRFSGLQFPNYSSELNVNALELDDSALYLCASSFPPGRGGIAEQYFGPGTRLTVT.

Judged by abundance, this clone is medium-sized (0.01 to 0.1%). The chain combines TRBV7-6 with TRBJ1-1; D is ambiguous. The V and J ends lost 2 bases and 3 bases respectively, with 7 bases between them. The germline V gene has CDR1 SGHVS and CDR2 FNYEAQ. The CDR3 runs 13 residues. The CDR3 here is CASSLKRDTEAFF. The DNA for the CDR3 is TGTGCCAGCAGCTTAAAGCGGGACACTGAAGCTTTCTTT. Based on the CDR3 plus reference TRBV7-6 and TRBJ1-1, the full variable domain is GAGVSQSPRYKVTKRGQDVALRCDPISGHVSLYWYRQALGQGPEFLTYFNYEAQQDKSGLPNDRFSAERPEGSISTLTIQRTEQRDSAMYRCASSLKRDTEAFFGQGTRLTVV.

DNA for the CDR3: TGTGCCAGCAGCCCACCTCGCGGGGGCAGTGGCTACACCTTC. Residues: CASSPPRGGSGYTF. The chain combines TRBV27 with TRBJ1-2; D perhaps matches TRBD1 (6 bases). This CDR3 contains 14 residues. Looked up from germline, CDR1 is MNHEY and CDR2 is SMNVEV (reference sequence). Trimming cost V 6 bases and J 7 bases, with 18 bases left between them.

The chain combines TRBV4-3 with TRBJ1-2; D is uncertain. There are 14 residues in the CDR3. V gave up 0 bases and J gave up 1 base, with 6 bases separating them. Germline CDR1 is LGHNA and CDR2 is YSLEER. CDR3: CASSQDRSNYGYTF. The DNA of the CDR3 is TGCGCCAGCAGCCAAGATAGAAGTAACTATGGCTACACCTTC.

CDR3 nucleotide sequence: TGTGCCAGCAGCAGCCCCCTGGGAGCGGGGGGGCATTACAATGAGCAGTTCTTC. Amino acids: CASSSPLGAGGHYNEQFF. This chain links TRBV7-9 with TRBJ2-1, with 10 bases identical to TRBD2. This CDR3 has 18 amino acids. Germline CDR1 reads SEHNR; CDR2 reads FQNEAQ (reference sequence). With V trimmed by 5 bases and J by 4 bases, 14 bases remained unmatched.

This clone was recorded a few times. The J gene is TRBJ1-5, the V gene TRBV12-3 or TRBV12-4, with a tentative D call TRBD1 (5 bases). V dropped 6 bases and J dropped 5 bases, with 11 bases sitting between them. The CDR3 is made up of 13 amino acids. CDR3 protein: CASSSDSYQPQHF. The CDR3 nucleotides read TGTGCCAGCAGCTCTGACAGTTATCAGCCCCAGCATTTT.

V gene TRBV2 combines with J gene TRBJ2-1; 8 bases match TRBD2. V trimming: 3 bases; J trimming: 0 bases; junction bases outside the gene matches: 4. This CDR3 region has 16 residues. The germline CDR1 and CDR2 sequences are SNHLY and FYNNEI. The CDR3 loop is CASSDSGGASYNEQFF. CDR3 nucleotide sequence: TGTGCCAGCAGTGATTCCGGGGGGGCCTCCTACAATGAGCAGTTCTTC.

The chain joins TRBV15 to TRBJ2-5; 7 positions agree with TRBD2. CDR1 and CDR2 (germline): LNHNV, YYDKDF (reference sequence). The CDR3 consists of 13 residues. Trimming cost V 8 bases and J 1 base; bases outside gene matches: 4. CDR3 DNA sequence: TGTGCCACCCGGGGGGTACGCCAAGAGACCCAGTACTTC. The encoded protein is CATRGVRQETQYF.

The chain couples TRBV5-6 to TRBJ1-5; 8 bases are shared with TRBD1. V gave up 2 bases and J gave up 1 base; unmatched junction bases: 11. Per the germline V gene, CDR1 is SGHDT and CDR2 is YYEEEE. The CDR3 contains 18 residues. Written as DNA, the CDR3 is TGTGCCAGCAGCTTAGGCAGGGGGCGCCCAGGGAGCAATCAGCCCCAGCATTTT. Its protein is CASSLGRGRPGSNQPQHF.

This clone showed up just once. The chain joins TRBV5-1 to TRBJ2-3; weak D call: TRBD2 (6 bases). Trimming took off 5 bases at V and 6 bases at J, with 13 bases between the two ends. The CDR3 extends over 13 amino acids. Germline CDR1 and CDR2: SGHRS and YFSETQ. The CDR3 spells CASSRLVTDTQYF. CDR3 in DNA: TGCGCCAGCAGTCGACTAGTAACCGATACGCAGTATTTT. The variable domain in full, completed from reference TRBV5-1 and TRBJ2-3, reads KAGVTQTPRYLIKTRGQQVTLSCSPISGHRSVSWYQQTPGQGLQFLFEYFSETQRNKGNFPGRFSGRQFSNSRSEMNVSTLELGDSALYLCASSRLVTDTQYFGPGTRLTVL.

The CDR3 loop reads CASRSTSGAYNEQFF. In nucleotides, the CDR3 is TGTGCCAGCAGGTCGACTAGCGGGGCGTACAATGAGCAGTTCTTC. The chain employs TRBV5-5 and TRBJ2-1; 11 positions match TRBD2. The germline gives CDR1 SGHKS, CDR2 YYEKEE (reference sequence). Trimming at V came to 5 bases and at J to 4 bases, leaving 5 bases not matched to a gene. The CDR3 consists of 15 residues.

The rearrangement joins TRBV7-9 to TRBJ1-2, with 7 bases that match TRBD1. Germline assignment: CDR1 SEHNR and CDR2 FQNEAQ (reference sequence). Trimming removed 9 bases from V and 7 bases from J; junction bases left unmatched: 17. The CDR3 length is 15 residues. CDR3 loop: CASQRTGGDMSGYTF. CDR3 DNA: TGTGCCAGTCAACGGACAGGAGGGGATATGTCTGGCTACACCTTC. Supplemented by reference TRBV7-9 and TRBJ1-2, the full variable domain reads DTGVSQNPRHKITKRGQNVTFRCDPISEHNRLYWYRQTLGQGPEFLTYFQNEAQLEKSRLLSDRFSAERPKGSFSTLEIQRTEQGDSAMYLCASQRTGGDMSGYTFGSGTRLTVV.

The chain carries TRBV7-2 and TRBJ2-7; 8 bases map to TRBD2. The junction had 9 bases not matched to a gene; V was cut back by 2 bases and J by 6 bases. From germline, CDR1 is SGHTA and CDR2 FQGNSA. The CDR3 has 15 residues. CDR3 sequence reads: CASSLWQAGEGEQYF. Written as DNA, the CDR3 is TGTGCCAGCAGCTTATGGCAAGCGGGAGAGGGCGAGCAGTACTTC.

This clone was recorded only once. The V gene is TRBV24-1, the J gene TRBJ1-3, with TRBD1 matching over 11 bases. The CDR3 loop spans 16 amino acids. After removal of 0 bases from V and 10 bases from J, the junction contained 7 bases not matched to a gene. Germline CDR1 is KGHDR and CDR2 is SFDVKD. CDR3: CATSDLLGTGGRTIYF. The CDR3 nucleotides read TGTGCCACCAGTGATTTGTTAGGGACAGGGGGTAGAACCATATATTTT.

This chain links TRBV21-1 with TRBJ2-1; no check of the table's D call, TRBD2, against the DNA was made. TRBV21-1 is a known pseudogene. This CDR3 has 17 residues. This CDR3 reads CASSNDANGDQVNEQFF. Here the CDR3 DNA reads TGTGCCAGCAGCAACGACGCCAATGGAGACCAAGTCAATGAGCAGTTCTTC.

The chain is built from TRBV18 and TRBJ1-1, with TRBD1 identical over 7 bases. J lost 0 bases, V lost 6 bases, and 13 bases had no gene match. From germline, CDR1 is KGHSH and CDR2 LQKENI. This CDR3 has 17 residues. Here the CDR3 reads CASSLNSGTAMNTEAFF. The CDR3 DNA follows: TGTGCCAGCTCCCTCAATTCCGGGACAGCTATGAACACTGAAGCTTTCTTT.

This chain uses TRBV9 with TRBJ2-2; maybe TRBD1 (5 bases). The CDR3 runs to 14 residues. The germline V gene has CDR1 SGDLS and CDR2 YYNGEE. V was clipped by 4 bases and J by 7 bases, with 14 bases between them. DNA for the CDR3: TGTGCCAGCAGCCTCGGACATCCCGACGGGGAGCTGTTTTTT. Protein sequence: CASSLGHPDGELFF.

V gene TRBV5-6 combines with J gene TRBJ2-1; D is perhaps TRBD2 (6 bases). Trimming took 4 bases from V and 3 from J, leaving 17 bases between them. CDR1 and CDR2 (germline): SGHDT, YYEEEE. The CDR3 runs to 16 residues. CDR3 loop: CASSPRYSGYYNEQFF. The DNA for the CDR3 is TGTGCCAGCAGCCCACGTTATAGCGGCTACTACAATGAGCAGTTCTTC.